This is a list of T cell receptor beta chains from one sample in a study of OX40 agonist ivuxolimab in advanced cancers. Profiled with immunoSEQ multiplex PCR; TCRdb holds only in-frame clones, not every one. The sample includes 40,000 to 50,000 clones, roughly 90% of them seen just once. Sequencing was performed on CD4+ or CD8+ T cells sorted from blood, taken in a trial of the OX40 agonist ivuxolimab. The receptors here all came from an adult with an advanced solid tumor such as melanoma, head and neck, liver or kidney cancer. The CDR3 runs from the conserved cysteine through the conserved F or W. The D gene is left open where the match is weak. Some rows mark clone size as missing; the rest say once, few, many or name a class of expanded clone.

clone size,J gene,V gene,D gene,CDR3 protein,CDR3 DNA
.,TRBJ1-1,TRBV14,.,CASSRGGKGSPNTEAFF,TGTGCCAGCAGTAGGGGGGGTAAGGGTAGTCCGAACACTGAAGCTTTCTTT
medium-sized,TRBJ2-7,TRBV29-1,TRBD1,CSVVGTGGYEQYF,TGCAGCGTTGTCGGGACAGGGGGTTACGAGCAGTACTTC
.,TRBJ2-7,TRBV28,TRBD1,CASSRTGMDYEQYF,TGTGCCAGCAGCCGGACAGGGATGGACTACGAGCAGTACTTC
once,TRBJ2-1,TRBV19,.,CASSIITGWGLTHNEQFF,TGTGCCAGTAGTATTATTACAGGCTGGGGCCTTACCCACAATGAGCAGTTCTTC
.,TRBJ2-7,TRBV5-5,TRBD1,CASSLETGGGYEQYF,TGTGCCAGCAGCTTGGAGACAGGGGGAGGCTACGAGCAGTACTTC
.,TRBJ2-7,TRBV28,.,CASSLRTSAPYEQYF,TGTGCCAGCAGTCTCAGGACGTCTGCTCCCTACGAGCAGTACTTC
.,TRBJ2-1,TRBV7-9,.,CASSLGFGNNEQFF,TGTGCCAGCAGCTTAGGATTTGGCAACAATGAGCAGTTCTTC
.,TRBJ1-2,TRBV7-8,.,CASSLLTDGYTF,TGTGCCAGCAGCTTATTAACGGATGGCTACACCTTC
.,TRBJ2-5,TRBV7-9,.,CASSHTTALGKTQYF,TGTGCCAGCAGCCACACGACAGCCCTAGGGAAGACCCAGTACTTC
.,TRBJ2-1,TRBV13,.,CASSSPNGPHSYNEQFF,TGTGCCAGCAGCTCGCCTAATGGACCTCACTCCTACAATGAGCAGTTCTTC
.,TRBJ2-7,TRBV6-6,.,CASSYEQYF,TGTGCCAGCAGCTACGAGCAGTACTTC
.,TRBJ1-5,TRBV28,TRBD1,CASSQGASNQPQHF,TGTGCCAGCAGTCAGGGGGCTAGCAATCAGCCCCAGCATTTT
.,TRBJ1-3,TRBV25-1,.,CASSWTGSGNTIYF,TGTGCCAGCAGCTGGACCGGTAGTGGAAACACCATATATTTT
.,TRBJ2-7,TRBV19,.,CASSIGQAAYEQYF,TGTGCCAGTAGTATTGGGCAGGCAGCCTACGAGCAGTACTTC
once,TRBJ2-1,TRBV9,.,CASSVKMTMTSGDEQFF,TGTGCCAGCAGCGTTAAGATGACTATGACTTCCGGCGATGAGCAGTTCTTC
.,TRBJ1-4,TRBV28,.,CASSLRISNEKLFF,TGTGCCAGCAGTTTACGAATCTCTAATGAAAAACTGTTTTTT
.,TRBJ2-1,TRBV4-1,.,CASSQETRTFNEQFF,TGCGCCAGCAGCCAAGAGACGCGGACTTTCAATGAGCAGTTCTTC
.,TRBJ1-6,TRBV18,.,CASSPLDSGKRVSPLHF,TGTGCCAGCTCCCCCCTAGACTCGGGTAAGAGAGTGTCACCCCTCCACTTT
once,TRBJ2-1,TRBV19,.,CASSIFPSEQFF,TGTGCCAGTAGTATCTTCCCCTCTGAGCAGTTCTTC
.,TRBJ2-1,TRBV2,TRBD2,CASSGSTSGGFNEQFF,TGTGCCAGCAGTGGGAGCACTAGCGGGGGGTTCAATGAGCAGTTCTTC
few,TRBJ1-5,TRBV27,.,CASSPRGQPQHF,TGTGCCAGCAGTCCAAGGGGTCAGCCCCAGCATTTT
.,TRBJ2-3,TRBV7-9,TRBD2,CASSPRGGRSTDTQYF,TGTGCCAGCAGCCCACGGGGCGGGAGGTCCACAGATACGCAGTATTTT
.,TRBJ2-5,TRBV9,TRBD2,CASSVGRGGRETQYF,TGTGCCAGCAGCGTAGGGCGGGGGGGCCGTGAGACCCAGTACTTC
.,TRBJ1-1,TRBV18,.,CASSPPRTANTEAFF,TGTGCCAGCTCACCCCCCAGGACGGCGAACACTGAAGCTTTCTTT
.,TRBJ2-7,TRBV5-1,TRBD1,CASSAPGQGTYEQYF,TGCGCCAGCAGCGCCCCGGGACAGGGTACCTACGAGCAGTACTTC
once,TRBJ2-7,TRBV15,.,CATSRDGQSSYEQYF,TGTGCCACCAGCAGAGATGGACAGAGTTCCTACGAGCAGTACTTC
.,TRBJ2-7,TRBV4-1,TRBD2,CASSQENSGSSGTYEQYF,TGCGCCAGCAGCCAAGAAAATTCAGGCTCTAGCGGGACCTACGAGCAGTACTTC
.,TRBJ2-7,TRBV5-6,.,CASRLGESSYEQYF,TGTGCCAGCAGGCTTGGTGAGAGCTCCTACGAGCAGTACTTC
.,TRBJ1-5,TRBV28,.,CASSLVGNGVQPQHF,TGTGCCAGCAGTTTAGTAGGGAACGGGGTACAGCCCCAGCATTTT
.,TRBJ2-7,TRBV11-2,TRBD2,CASSLGTSRTYEQYF,TGTGCCAGCAGCTTAGGGACTAGCCGCACCTACGAGCAGTACTTC
.,TRBJ2-5,TRBV4-3,TRBD2,CASSQEYGGETQYF,TGCGCCAGCAGCCAAGAGTACGGGGGGGAGACCCAGTACTTC
.,TRBJ1-4,TRBV18,.,CASSPPFGQPTNEKLFF,TGTGCCAGCTCACCACCATTTGGACAGCCAACTAATGAAAAACTGTTTTTT
.,TRBJ2-5,TRBV14,TRBD2,CASSQLLTSGIEETQYF,TGTGCCAGCAGCCAATTACTGACTAGCGGGATTGAAGAGACCCAGTACTTC
.,TRBJ2-2,TRBV9,.,CASSLPSRGELFF,TGTGCCAGCAGCCTACCCTCCAGGGGGGAGCTGTTTTTT
.,TRBJ1-5,TRBV6-1,.,CASSEVAVGNQPQHF,TGTGCCAGCAGTGAAGTTGCGGTTGGCAATCAGCCCCAGCATTTT
.,TRBJ1-4,TRBV28,.,CASSFPDTGPYEKLFF,TGTGCCAGCAGTTTCCCCGATACAGGCCCTTATGAAAAACTGTTTTTT
.,TRBJ2-5,TRBV5-4,.,CASSLGVSETQYF,TGTGCCAGCAGCTTGGGAGTTTCGGAGACCCAGTACTTC
.,TRBJ2-3,TRBV29-1,.,CSALGGGLDNTQYF,TGCAGCGCCCTAGGCGGGGGCCTTGACAATACGCAGTATTTT
.,TRBJ2-5,TRBV27,.,CASSPVGAKETQYF,TGTGCCAGCAGCCCCGTCGGGGCCAAAGAGACCCAGTACTTC
.,TRBJ2-5,TRBV14,TRBD1,CASSQGPYTGEETQYF,TGTGCCAGCAGCCAAGGACCGTACACAGGGGAAGAGACCCAGTACTTC
.,TRBJ2-1,TRBV10-3,.,CAVRTDPMDEQFF,TGTGCCGTCCGGACCGATCCGATGGACGAGCAGTTCTTC
.,TRBJ1-4,TRBV28,.,CASKRAATNEKLFF,TGTGCCAGCAAGAGGGCGGCAACTAATGAAAAACTGTTTTTT
.,TRBJ1-2,TRBV7-8,.,CASSLYGGENYGYTF,TGTGCCAGCAGCCTCTACGGGGGTGAAAACTATGGCTACACCTTC
few,TRBJ1-1,TRBV9,.,CASSGEGAEAFF,TGTGCCAGCAGCGGGGAGGGGGCTGAAGCTTTCTTT
.,TRBJ1-3,TRBV9,TRBD1,CASSTGDLSGNTIYF,TGTGCCAGCAGCACAGGGGACCTCTCTGGAAACACCATATATTTT
.,TRBJ2-2,TRBV27,.,CASSLDVTGELFF,TGTGCCAGCAGTTTAGACGTAACCGGGGAGCTGTTTTTT
few,TRBJ1-2,TRBV9,.,CASSRGGAEGYTF,TGTGCCAGCAGCCGAGGGGGGGCGGAGGGCTACACCTTC
.,TRBJ1-1,TRBV27,.,CASTRTGHQNTEAFF,TGTGCCAGCACCAGAACGGGACACCAGAACACTGAAGCTTTCTTT
.,TRBJ2-7,TRBV27,TRBD2,CASSPGGGSYEQYF,TGTGCCAGCAGCCCGGGAGGGGGCTCCTACGAGCAGTACTTC
.,TRBJ1-3,TRBV9,.,CASSVSTSQGNSGNTIYF,TGTGCCAGCAGCGTAAGCACCTCACAGGGAAACTCTGGAAACACCATATATTTT
.,TRBJ2-1,TRBV7-9,TRBD2,CASSSRLAGSYNEQFF,TGTGCCAGCAGCTCCCGACTAGCGGGTTCCTACAATGAGCAGTTCTTC
.,TRBJ2-7,TRBV7-9,.,CASSQIMTGYEQYF,TGTGCCAGCAGCCAAATAATGACAGGCTACGAGCAGTACTTC
.,TRBJ1-2,TRBV7-6,.,CASSLGGGYGYTF,TGTGCCAGCAGCCTGGGGGGTGGCTATGGCTACACCTTC
.,TRBJ2-5,TRBV15,.,CATSRDRGAETQYF,TGTGCCACCAGCAGAGACAGGGGCGCAGAGACCCAGTACTTC